The 5 T cell receptor beta chains listed next were all sequenced from one sample in a study of blood T cell repertoires in COVID-19. The assay was immunoSEQ multiplex PCR, and TCRdb's table has in-frame clones only and misses some. The table lists approximately 170,000 clones, 81% of them singletons. Sequencing was performed on peripheral blood. Receptors originate from a man between 60 and 75 years old with active or convalescent COVID-19.

The chain links TRBV6-1 to TRBJ2-1, with 7 bases that match TRBD2. Per the germline V gene, CDR1 is MNHNS and CDR2 is SASEGT. The CDR3 runs to 20 residues. Trimming took 2 bases from V and 7 from J; bases not matched to a gene: 23. CDR3 amino acids: CASSEFSGARPSGRRNEQFF. The CDR3 bases are TGTGCCAGCAGTGAATTTTCCGGGGCCCGGCCTAGCGGAAGGCGGAATGAGCAGTTCTTC.

This clone has only a few counts. The V gene is TRBV9, the J gene TRBJ2-7; 7 bases line up with TRBD1. Per germline, CDR1 SGDLS and CDR2 YYNGEE. V trimming: 0 bases; J trimming: 3 bases; junction bases outside the gene matches: 3. The CDR3 runs 14 residues. The CDR3 spells CASSVGDRVYEQYF. Here the CDR3 DNA reads TGTGCCAGCAGCGTAGGGGACAGAGTCTACGAGCAGTACTTC.

There are a few counts of this clone. This chain links TRBV28 with TRBJ2-2, with 7 bases aligning to TRBD1. This CDR3 has 16 residues. V lost 8 bases, J lost 5 bases, and 14 bases stayed unmatched. Germline V gene sequence: CDR1 MDHEN, CDR2 SYDVKM. The DNA of the CDR3 is TGTGCCAGCGGAGCTGGGACAGCAGTTTCTACCGGGGAGCTGTTTTTT. Encoded protein: CASGAGTAVSTGELFF.

This clone was seen only a few times. V usage is TRBV28 and J usage is TRBJ2-3; TRBD2 matches 11 bases. V lost 5 bases and J lost 4; bases outside the gene matches: 8. This CDR3 has 16 residues. CDR1 MDHEN and CDR2 SYDVKM come from the germline V gene. The CDR3 coding sequence is TGTGCCAGCAGTCTAGATAGCGGGGGGGCCCCAGATACGCAGTATTTT. Amino acid sequence: CASSLDSGGAPDTQYF.

The chain links TRBV5-1 to TRBJ2-7, with a weak D call TRBD1 (6 bases). This CDR3 has 12 amino acids. The V end was cut by 0 bases, the J end by 5 bases, with 6 bases between. Germline values: CDR1 SGHRS, CDR2 YFSETQ. CDR3 amino acids: CASSLAGDEQYF. In DNA, the CDR3 is TGCGCCAGCAGCTTGGCAGGGGACGAGCAGTACTTC.